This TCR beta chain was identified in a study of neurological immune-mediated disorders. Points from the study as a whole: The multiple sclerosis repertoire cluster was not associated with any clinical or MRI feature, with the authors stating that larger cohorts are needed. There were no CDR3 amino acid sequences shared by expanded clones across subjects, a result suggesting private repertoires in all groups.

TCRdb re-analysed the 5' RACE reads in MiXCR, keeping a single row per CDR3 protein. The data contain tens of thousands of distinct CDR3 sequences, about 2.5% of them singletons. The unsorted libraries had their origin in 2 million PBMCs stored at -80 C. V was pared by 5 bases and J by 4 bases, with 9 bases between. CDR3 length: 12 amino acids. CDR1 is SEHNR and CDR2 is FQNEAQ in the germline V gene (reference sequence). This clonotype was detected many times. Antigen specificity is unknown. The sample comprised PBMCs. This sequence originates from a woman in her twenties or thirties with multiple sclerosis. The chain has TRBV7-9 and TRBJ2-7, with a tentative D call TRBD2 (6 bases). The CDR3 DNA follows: TGTGCCAGCAGCGCGGGATCTTACGAGCAGTACTTC. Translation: CASSAGSYEQYF. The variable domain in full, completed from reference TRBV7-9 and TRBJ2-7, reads DTGVSQNPRHKITKRGQNVTFRCDPISEHNRLYWYRQTLGQGPEFLTYFQNEAQLEKSRLLSDRFSAERPKGSFSTLEIQRTEQGDSAMYLCASSAGSYEQYFGPGTRLTVT.